These T cell receptor beta chains were read from a single sample in a study of cytomegalovirus exposure and HLA in healthy donors. The data were produced by immunoSEQ multiplex PCR, yet TCRdb's version contains in-frame clones alone and is incomplete. The table includes 140,000 to 150,000 clones, approximately 80% detected once. Sequenced material: PBMCs. These receptors were obtained from a woman under 30 in good health and CMV-seropositive. Both conserved end residues are part of each CDR3. A D gene is named only where the DNA matches it firmly. Part of the rows lack a size; the others show once, few, many or a class for expanded clones.

>TRBJ2-7|few|TRBV7-9|TRBD1
CASLAGGSDEQYF
TGTGCCAGCCTGGCAGGGGGTAGTGACGAGCAGTACTTC
>TRBJ2-5|.|TRBV19|.
CASSIPGRGQETQYF
TGTGCCAGTAGTATACCAGGAAGGGGCCAAGAGACCCAGTACTTC
>TRBJ2-3|.|TRBV10-1|.
CASSEQLGGTDTQYF
TGCGCCAGCAGTGAACAGCTCGGGGGCACAGATACGCAGTATTTT
>TRBJ2-2|.|TRBV11-2|.
CASSLRDFTTGELFF
TGTGCCAGCAGCTTAAGGGACTTCACCACCGGGGAGCTGTTTTTT
>TRBJ1-2|few|TRBV19|.
CASSRDIPQYDYGYTF
TGTGCCAGTAGCAGGGACATCCCTCAGTACGACTATGGCTACACCTTC
>TRBJ2-2|once|TRBV4-3|.
CASSQDGGIGELFF
TGCGCCAGCAGCCAAGATGGAGGGATTGGGGAGCTGTTTTTT
>TRBJ1-2|.|TRBV6-4|.
CASSADRNYGYTF
TGTGCCAGCAGTGCGGACAGAAACTATGGCTACACCTTC
>TRBJ2-4|.|TRBV29-1|.
CSVERAGVDIQYF
TGCAGCGTTGAGAGGGCAGGGGTTGACATTCAGTACTTC
>TRBJ2-7|few|TRBV6-1|.
CASSEWEEASYEQYF
TGTGCCAGCAGTGAATGGGAGGAGGCCTCCTACGAGCAGTACTTC
>TRBJ1-1|few|TRBV7-8|.
CASSSRSGDTMNTEAFF
TGTGCCAGCAGCTCCAGGAGCGGGGACACCATGAACACTGAAGCTTTCTTT
>TRBJ2-1|.|TRBV10-1|TRBD2
CASSDQRGAASEQFF
TGCGCCAGCAGTGATCAGCGGGGGGCGGCAAGCGAGCAGTTCTTC
>TRBJ1-2|.|TRBV6-1|TRBD1
CASSVGTGLSYGYTF
TGTGCCAGCAGTGTGGGGACAGGGTTGTCCTATGGCTACACCTTC
>TRBJ1-1|.|TRBV6-1|TRBD1
CASRATGGYTEAFF
TGTGCCAGCAGAGCGACAGGGGGATACACTGAAGCTTTCTTT
>TRBJ2-7|.|TRBV29-1|TRBD1
CSVENDRGPSYEQYF
TGCAGCGTTGAAAACGACAGGGGGCCATCCTACGAGCAGTACTTC
>TRBJ2-2|.|TRBV5-4|TRBD1
CASSLGPGQTILNTGELFF
TGTGCCAGCAGCTTGGGCCCGGGACAGACGATATTGAACACCGGGGAGCTGTTTTTT
>TRBJ1-6|few|TRBV4-1|.
CASSQLSGTAGPSSYNSPLHF
TGCGCCAGCAGCCAACTCTCGGGCACGGCGGGACCTAGCTCCTATAATTCACCCCTCCACTTT
>TRBJ1-1|.|TRBV7-9|.
CASSFGGARTEAFF
TGTGCCAGCAGTTTTGGAGGGGCCCGCACTGAAGCTTTCTTT
>TRBJ1-4|.|TRBV19|.
CASSASRATNEKLFF
TGTGCCAGTAGCGCCAGCCGGGCAACTAATGAAAAACTGTTTTTT
>TRBJ2-2|.|TRBV5-1|TRBD2
CASTYWTSGGTGELFF
TGCGCCAGCACCTATTGGACTAGCGGGGGGACCGGGGAGCTGTTTTTT
>TRBJ2-5|.|TRBV2|TRBD2
CASSELRLAGGYETQYF
TGTGCCAGCAGTGAATTGCGGCTAGCGGGGGGATATGAGACCCAGTACTTC
>TRBJ2-7|once|TRBV4-1|TRBD1
CASSVYPGQGALEQYF
TGCGCCAGCAGCGTCTACCCGGGACAGGGGGCCCTCGAGCAGTACTTC
>TRBJ2-2|.|TRBV7-9|.
CSSSLIGGANTGELFF
TGTTCCAGCAGCTTAATCGGCGGGGCGAACACCGGGGAGCTGTTTTTT
>TRBJ1-4|.|TRBV19|.
CASRGLGTNEKLFF
TGTGCCAGTAGGGGGCTCGGGACAAATGAAAAACTGTTTTTT
>TRBJ2-1|.|TRBV19|TRBD2
CASSLSGGPPYEQFF
TGTGCCAGTAGTCTTAGCGGGGGCCCTCCTTATGAGCAGTTCTTC
>TRBJ2-1|.|TRBV6-6|TRBD2
CASSYGGGIGREQFF
TGTGCCAGCAGTTATGGGGGGGGGATCGGTCGTGAGCAGTTCTTC
>TRBJ2-3|.|TRBV5-1|.
CASKYTVSTDTQYF
TGCGCCAGCAAATACACAGTAAGCACAGATACGCAGTATTTT
>TRBJ1-5|.|TRBV19|.
CASSSGGASGNQPQHF
TGTGCCAGTAGTAGCGGGGGCGCTTCGGGCAATCAGCCCCAGCATTTT
>TRBJ2-7|.|TRBV7-9|TRBD2
CASSLVGGGAYEQYF
TGTGCCAGCAGCTTAGTCGGGGGGGGCGCTTACGAGCAGTACTTC
>TRBJ2-7|.|TRBV6-5|TRBD1
CASSYPGTGRNNEQYF
TGTGCCAGCAGTTACCCGGGGACAGGGAGAAACAACGAGCAGTACTTC
>TRBJ2-1|.|TRBV7-9|TRBD1
CASSPRGQGGNEQFF
TGTGCCAGCAGCCCCAGGGGACAGGGAGGAAATGAGCAGTTCTTC
>TRBJ1-2|.|TRBV5-4|TRBD1
CASSLGGTDYGYTF
TGTGCCAGCAGCTTGGGGGGGACAGACTATGGCTACACCTTC
>TRBJ1-4|.|TRBV6-5|TRBD1
CASSWTGRNEKLFF
TGTGCCAGCAGTTGGACAGGCCGTAATGAAAAACTGTTTTTT
>TRBJ2-7|.|TRBV19|.
CASSIGPGGAYEQYF
TGTGCCAGTAGTATAGGTCCTGGCGGGGCTTACGAGCAGTACTTC
>TRBJ2-3|.|TRBV19|.
CASSIAGDGTDTQYF
TGTGCCAGTAGTATAGCGGGGGATGGCACAGATACGCAGTATTTT
>TRBJ2-7|.|TRBV4-1|.
CASSQDRYRAYEQYF
TGCGCCAGCAGCCAAGATAGGTACAGAGCCTACGAGCAGTACTTC
>TRBJ2-5|.|TRBV11-2|TRBD2
CASSLQRGGRETQYF
TGTGCCAGCAGCTTACAGCGGGGGGGCAGGGAGACCCAGTACTTC
>TRBJ1-6|.|TRBV6-5|TRBD1
CASSLPGQGYNSPLHF
TGTGCCAGCAGTTTACCGGGACAGGGCTATAATTCACCCCTCCACTTT
>TRBJ1-4|.|TRBV28|.
CASSLGRGYATNEKLFF
TGTGCCAGCAGTTTGGGCAGGGGTTATGCAACTAATGAAAAACTGTTTTTT
>TRBJ1-4|.|TRBV5-6|.
CASSLPHQGEKLFF
TGTGCCAGCAGCTTGCCTCACCAGGGGGAAAAACTGTTTTTT
>TRBJ1-2|.|TRBV19|.
CASRPEGYYGYTF
TGTGCCAGTAGGCCTGAGGGCTACTATGGCTACACCTTC
>TRBJ1-5|.|TRBV27|TRBD1
CASSPQGAYQPQHF
TGTGCCAGCAGTCCACAGGGGGCCTATCAGCCCCAGCATTTT
>TRBJ2-3|.|TRBV21-1|.
CASSAGSHDTQYF
TGTGCCAGCAGCGCGGGGAGTCACGATACGCAGTATTTT